The 11 T cell receptor beta chains listed next were all sequenced from one sample in a study of cytomegalovirus exposure and HLA in healthy donors. PCR amplification relied on 60 Vbeta primers (plus 13 Jbeta primers). Generated by immunoSEQ multiplex PCR, the TCRdb table keeps only in-frame clones and is missing some. The profile shows about 190,000 clones, 80% to 85% of them singletons. Specimen: PBMCs. The source of these receptors is a woman aged 18-29 years in good health and CMV-seronegative.

A few counts support this clone. The rearrangement joins TRBV6-5 to TRBJ1-1, with a possible D match to TRBD1 (5 bases). V shed 1 base and J shed 7 bases, with 10 bases lying between them. CDR1 and CDR2 from the germline V gene are MNHEY and SVGAGI. The CDR3 is 13 amino acids. CDR3 region: CASSYWQGGEAFF. The CDR3 DNA follows: TGTGCCAGCAGTTACTGGCAGGGCGGTGAAGCTTTCTTT.

CDR3 nucleotides: TGCAGTTGTGGGCTAGCGGGGGGGCCTGACCAAGAGACCCAGTACTTC. Encoded protein: CSCGLAGGPDQETQYF. The chain couples TRBV29-1 to TRBJ2-5, with 12 bases lining up with TRBD2. This CDR3 comprises 16 residues. Germline CDR1 SQVTM, CDR2 ANQGSEA.

V usage is TRBV9 and J usage is TRBJ2-3, with 7 bases aligning to TRBD1. V was pared by 0 bases and J by 4 bases, with 8 bases of the junction left unmatched. CDR1 SGDLS and CDR2 YYNGEE come from the germline V gene. The CDR3 has 16 residues. The CDR3 DNA is TGTGCCAGCAGCGTAGACGGACAGGCGATTCCAGATACGCAGTATTTT. Encoded protein: CASSVDGQAIPDTQYF.

The chain is built from TRBV5-4 and TRBJ2-7, with D perhaps matching TRBD2 (6 bases). The CDR3 is 17 residues long. From germline, CDR1 is SGHNT and CDR2 YYREEE (reference sequence). V lost 5 bases and J 6 bases, leaving 27 bases between the germline ends. The CDR3 sequence is CASSLGGTTANFPEQYF. The DNA for the CDR3 is TGTGCCAGCAGTCTAGGAGGGACGACCGCCAACTTCCCCGAGCAGTACTTC.

The rearrangement links TRBV27 to TRBJ1-1; D might be TRBD1 (5 bases). Trimming cost V 5 bases and J 0 bases, with 13 bases left between them. This CDR3 contains 15 residues. Germline V lookup: CDR1 MNHEY, CDR2 SMNVEV (reference sequence). CDR3 protein: CASSDLTVMNTEAFF. The CDR3 region has the DNA TGTGCCAGCAGTGATCTGACAGTAATGAACACTGAAGCTTTCTTT.

The chain combines TRBV28 with TRBJ2-1; 10 bases are shared with TRBD2. Germline trimming cut 8 bases from V and 3 bases from J; bases unmatched to any gene: 4. Germline CDR1 reads MDHEN; CDR2 reads SYDVKM. The CDR3 runs to 14 residues. CDR3 bases: TGTGCCAGCGAGCGGGAGGGGGGCTACAATGAGCAGTTCTTC. This encodes CASEREGGYNEQFF. Using reference TRBV28 and TRBJ2-1 for the parts outside the CDR3, the full variable domain is DVKVTQSSRYLVKRTGEKVFLECVQDMDHENMFWYRQDPGLGLRLIYFSYDVKMKEKGDIPEGYSVSREKKERFSLILESASTNQTSMYLCASEREGGYNEQFFGPGTRLTVL.

The rearrangement uses TRBV7-9 and TRBJ2-1, with 10 bases aligning to TRBD1. The CDR3 contains 16 residues. Germline assignment: CDR1 SEHNR and CDR2 FQNEAQ (reference sequence). V gave up 4 bases and J gave up 2 bases; unmatched junction bases: 5. CDR3 loop: CASSSAGQGPYNEQFF. Written as DNA, the CDR3 is TGTGCCAGCAGCTCCGCGGGACAGGGGCCCTACAATGAGCAGTTCTTC.

This chain connects TRBV14 to TRBJ2-5; TRBD2 matches at 10 bases. This CDR3 spans 18 amino acids. Per the germline V gene, CDR1 is SGHDN and CDR2 is FVKESK. V trimming: 1 base; J trimming: 7 bases; junction bases outside the gene matches: 15. The CDR3 loop reads CASSQVSGTSVRVGTQYF. The CDR3 DNA reads TGTGCCAGCAGCCAAGTGTCCGGGACTAGCGTTCGTGTGGGGACCCAGTACTTC.

The CDR3 reads CASTQVGNEQFF. CDR3 nucleotide sequence: TGTGCCAGCACTCAGGTGGGCAATGAGCAGTTCTTC. This rearrangement joins TRBV6-1 to TRBJ2-1, with D unclear. Germline CDR1 is MNHNS and CDR2 is SASEGT. The length of the CDR3 is 12 residues. V dropped 7 bases and J dropped 6 bases, with 10 bases sitting between them.

This clone was found a few times. The rearrangement uses TRBV14 and TRBJ2-3; D ambiguous. The CDR3 is 13 amino acids. V lost 6 bases to trimming and J lost 1 base, with 8 bases between them. Germline V gene data show CDR1 as SGHDN and CDR2 as FVKESK. The CDR3 DNA is TGTGCCAGCAGACCCCGGGGCACAGATACGCAGTATTTT. It specifies CASRPRGTDTQYF.

This clone appeared once. V is TRBV5-1 and J is TRBJ2-3, with D possibly TRBD1 on 5 matching bases. The CDR3 contains 16 residues. Deletions cut 0 bases from V and 2 bases from J, with 13 bases between. Germline-derived CDR1 and CDR2 are SGHRS and YFSETQ. CDR3 in DNA: TGCGCCAGCAGCTTGGTGACAGACCTCGCCACAGATACGCAGTATTTT. It specifies CASSLVTDLATDTQYF.